This TCR beta chain was documented in a study of blood T cell repertoires in COVID-19. The ends lost 5 bases at V and 0 bases at J; junction bases unmatched: 12. The CDR3 covers 17 residues. Germline values: CDR1 SEHNR, CDR2 FQNEAQ (reference sequence). Sequencing was performed with immunoSEQ multiplex PCR; in TCRdb, only in-frame clones are kept and a portion is missing. The table includes over 85,000 clones, less than 85% detected once. The sample consisted of peripheral blood. The chain employs TRBV7-9 and TRBJ2-5; 7 bases agree with TRBD1. This clonotype was sampled from an elderly woman with acute or convalescent COVID-19. CDR3 in amino acids: CASSVGQGDGDQETQYF. CDR3 coding DNA: TGTGCCAGCAGCGTAGGGCAGGGGGATGGGGACCAAGAGACCCAGTACTTC.